This T cell receptor beta chain comes out of a study of CD4 T cells in relation to SARS-CoV-2 and coronaviruses. Across the whole study: ViraFEST: approximately 10-day antigen culture of PBMCs, then TCR beta CDR3 sequencing.

From germline, CDR1 is SGHNT and CDR2 YENEEA. With 4 bases clipped from V and 6 bases from J, the junction kept 11 bases outside the gene matches. There are 16 residues in the CDR3. CD4+ T cells from unexposed donors were obtained before the COVID-19 pandemic (2011-2018). Isolation of CD4+ T cells took place after less than twelve days in culture. Unexposed-donor CD4+ T cells were probed with SARS-CoV-2 S/N and four cold-coronavirus spikes, cells permitting. The assay was immunoSEQ multiplex PCR, and TCRdb's table has in-frame clones only and misses some. Found here are around 18,000 clones, about 73% of them singletons; the top ten hold 30%. Remarks on this clone: Its antigen is currently unknown.

This TCR came from a human donor in good health. Sample: CD4+ T cells from PBMCs, cultured in vitro. The chain recombines TRBV11-3 with TRBJ2-3, with 9 bases that match TRBD1. CDR3 DNA sequence: TGTGCCAGCAGCTCATCCGGGACAGGGTTCAGGGATACGCAGTATTTT. Translation gives CASSSSGTGFRDTQYF.